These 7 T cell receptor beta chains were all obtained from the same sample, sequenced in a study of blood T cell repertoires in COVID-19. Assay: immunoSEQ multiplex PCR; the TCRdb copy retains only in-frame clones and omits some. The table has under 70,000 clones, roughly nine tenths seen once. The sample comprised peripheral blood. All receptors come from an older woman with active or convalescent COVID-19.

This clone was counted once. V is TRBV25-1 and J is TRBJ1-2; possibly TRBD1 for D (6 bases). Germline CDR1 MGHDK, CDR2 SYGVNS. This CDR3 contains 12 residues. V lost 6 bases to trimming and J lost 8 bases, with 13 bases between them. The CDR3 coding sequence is TGTGCCAGCAGGGGACAATTTGACGGCTACACCTTC. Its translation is CASRGQFDGYTF.

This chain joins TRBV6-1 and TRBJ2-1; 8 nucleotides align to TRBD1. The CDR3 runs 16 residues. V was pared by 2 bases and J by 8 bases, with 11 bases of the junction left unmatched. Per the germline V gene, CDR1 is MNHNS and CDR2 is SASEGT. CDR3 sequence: CASSERTGWGTDEQFF. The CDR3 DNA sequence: TGTGCCAGCAGTGAACGGACAGGGTGGGGCACGGATGAGCAGTTCTTC.

The CDR3 reads CASSLVSSGGEETQYF. Written as DNA, the CDR3 is TGTGCCAGCAGCTTAGTGTCCAGCGGGGGGGAAGAGACCCAGTACTTC. This sequence joins TRBV7-2 and TRBJ2-5; 10 nucleotides line up with TRBD2. CDR3 length: 16 amino acids. CDR1 is SGHTA and CDR2 is FQGNSA in the germline V gene. The V segment lost 1 base and the J segment 3 bases; nucleotides outside the gene matches: 5.

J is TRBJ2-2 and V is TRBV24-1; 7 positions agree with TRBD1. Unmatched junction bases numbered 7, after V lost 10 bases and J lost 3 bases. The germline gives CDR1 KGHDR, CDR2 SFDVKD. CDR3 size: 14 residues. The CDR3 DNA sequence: TGTGCCACAGGGAAAACAGGGGACACCGGGGAGCTGTTTTTT. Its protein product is CATGKTGDTGELFF.

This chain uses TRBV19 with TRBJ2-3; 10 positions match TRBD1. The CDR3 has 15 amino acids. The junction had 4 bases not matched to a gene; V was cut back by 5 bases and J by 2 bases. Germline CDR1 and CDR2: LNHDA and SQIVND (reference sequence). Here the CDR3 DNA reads TGTGCCAGTAGTCCGGGACAGGGGCCCACAGATACGCAGTATTTT. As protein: CASSPGQGPTDTQYF.

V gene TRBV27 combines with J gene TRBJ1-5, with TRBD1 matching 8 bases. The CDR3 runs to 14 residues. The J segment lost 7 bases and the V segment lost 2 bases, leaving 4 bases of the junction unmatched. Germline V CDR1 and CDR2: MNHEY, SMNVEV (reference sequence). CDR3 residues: CASSLDRGAQPQHF. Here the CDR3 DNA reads TGTGCCAGCAGTTTAGACAGGGGTGCGCAGCCCCAGCATTTT.

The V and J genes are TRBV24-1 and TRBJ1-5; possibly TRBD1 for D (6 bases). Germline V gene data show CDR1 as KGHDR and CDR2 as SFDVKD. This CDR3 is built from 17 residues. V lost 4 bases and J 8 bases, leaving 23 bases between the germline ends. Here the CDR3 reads CATSEGRTTGPMEPQHF. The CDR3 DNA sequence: TGTGCCACCAGTGAGGGGCGGACGACAGGCCCAATGGAGCCCCAGCATTTT.